This TCR beta chain was found in a study of human T cells and chemical hapten exposure. CDR3 length: 14 amino acids. J was trimmed by 6 bases and V by 3 bases; bases with no gene match: 7. In its sample, this clonotype was seen a few times. Its antigen is not known. Individual cDNA molecules in this library carried unique molecular identifiers. Each CDR3 protein gets one entry after TCRdb re-called the RACE reads with MiXCR. The data show tens of thousands of distinct CDR3 sequences, with more than 9% seen just once and approximately 9.6% held by the top ten. Stated time point: pre-sensitization, week 0. Indicated treatment: therapeutic diphenylcyclopropenone sensitization with weekly scalp DPC. Unfractionated whole blood served as the source for total RNA extraction. Blood draws preceded each patch test application. Study results and caveats: Significantly greater numbers of large CDR3 similarity clusters came from expanded TCRs than from controls.

This chain connects TRBV12-3 or TRBV12-4 to TRBJ2-7; 8 bases line up with TRBD2. The starting material was whole blood, obtained in connection with sensitization to the hapten diphenylcyclopropenone (DPC). This clonotype originated in a woman aged 25 to 39 with alopecia areata. Some clones in this sample may be carry-over from other donors' samples. The CDR3, as DNA: TGTGCCAGCAGTTTCGGCGGGGGGTTCGTCGAGCAGTACTTC. Amino acid sequence: CASSFGGGFVEQYF.